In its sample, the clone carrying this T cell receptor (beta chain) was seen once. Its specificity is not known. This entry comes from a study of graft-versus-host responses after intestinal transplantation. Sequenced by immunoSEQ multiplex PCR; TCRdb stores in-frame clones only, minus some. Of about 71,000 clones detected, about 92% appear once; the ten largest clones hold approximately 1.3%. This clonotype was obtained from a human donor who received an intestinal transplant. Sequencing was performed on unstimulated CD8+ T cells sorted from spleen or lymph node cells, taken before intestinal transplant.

The CDR3 DNA sequence: TGTGCCAGCAGCGTAGCAGGGGATGGCTACACCTTC. Translation gives CASSVAGDGYTF. The chain combines TRBV9 with TRBJ1-2; tentatively, D is TRBD1 (6 bases). V was trimmed by 0 bases and J by 6 bases, leaving 6 bases between them. The germline CDR1 and CDR2 sequences are SGDLS and YYNGEE. This CDR3 contains 12 residues.